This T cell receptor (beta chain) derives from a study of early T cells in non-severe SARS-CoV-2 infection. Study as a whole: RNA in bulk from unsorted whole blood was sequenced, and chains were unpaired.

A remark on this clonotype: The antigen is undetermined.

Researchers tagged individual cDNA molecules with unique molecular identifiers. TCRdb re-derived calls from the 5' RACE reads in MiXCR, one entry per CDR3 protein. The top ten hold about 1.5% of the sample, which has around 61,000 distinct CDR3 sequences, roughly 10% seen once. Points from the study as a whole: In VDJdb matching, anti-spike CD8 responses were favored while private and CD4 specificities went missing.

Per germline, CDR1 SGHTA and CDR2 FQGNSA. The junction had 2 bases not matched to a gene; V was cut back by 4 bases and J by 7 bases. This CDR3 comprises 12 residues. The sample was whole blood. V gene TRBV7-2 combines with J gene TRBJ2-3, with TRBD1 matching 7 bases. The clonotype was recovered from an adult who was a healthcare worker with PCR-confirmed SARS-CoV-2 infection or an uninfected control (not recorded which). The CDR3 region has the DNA TGTGCCAGCAGCTACAGGGGAAATACGCAGTATTTT. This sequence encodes CASSYRGNTQYF.